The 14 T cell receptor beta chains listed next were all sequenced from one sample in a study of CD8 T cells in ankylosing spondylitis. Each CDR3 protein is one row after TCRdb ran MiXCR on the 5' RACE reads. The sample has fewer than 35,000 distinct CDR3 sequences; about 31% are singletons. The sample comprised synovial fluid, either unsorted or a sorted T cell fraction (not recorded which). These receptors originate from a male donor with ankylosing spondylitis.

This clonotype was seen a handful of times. The CDR3 loop is CASRRQLGSYEQYF. The CDR3 bases are TGTGCCAGCAGACGACAACTAGGGTCCTACGAGCAGTACTTC. This rearrangement joins TRBV7-9 to TRBJ2-7, with D tentatively TRBD2 (5 bases). V was pared by 6 bases and J by 1 base, with 13 bases between. Germline loops: CDR1 SEHNR, CDR2 FQNEAQ (reference sequence). The CDR3 runs to 14 residues.

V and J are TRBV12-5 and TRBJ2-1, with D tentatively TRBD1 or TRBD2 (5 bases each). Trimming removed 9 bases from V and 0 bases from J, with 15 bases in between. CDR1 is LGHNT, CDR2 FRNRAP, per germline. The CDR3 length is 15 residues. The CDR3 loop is CASGPGRSSYNEQFF. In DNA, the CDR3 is TGTGCTAGCGGACCGGGGCGAAGCTCCTACAATGAGCAGTTCTTC.

CDR3 sequence reads: CASSLETPTEAFF. The CDR3 nucleotides are TGCGCCAGCAGCTTGGAGACTCCCACTGAAGCTTTCTTT. The V call is TRBV5-1, the J call TRBJ1-1, with D hard to call. The CDR3 runs to 13 residues. Germline V gene lookup returns CDR1 SGHRS and CDR2 YFSETQ. Trimming removed 0 bases at V and 4 bases at J, with 7 bases between.

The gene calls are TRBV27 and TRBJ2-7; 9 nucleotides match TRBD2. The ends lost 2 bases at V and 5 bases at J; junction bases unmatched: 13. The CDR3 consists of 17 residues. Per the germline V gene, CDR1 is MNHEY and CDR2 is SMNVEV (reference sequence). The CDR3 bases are TGTGCCAGCAGTTTAGGGTCTCTAGCGGGGTTGATAGACGAGCAGTACTTC. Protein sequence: CASSLGSLAGLIDEQYF.

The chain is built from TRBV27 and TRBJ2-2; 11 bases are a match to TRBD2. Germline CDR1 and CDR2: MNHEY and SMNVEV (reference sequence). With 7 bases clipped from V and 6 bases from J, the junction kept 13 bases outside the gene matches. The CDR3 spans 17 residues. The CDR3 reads CASTSGTSGRSAGELFF. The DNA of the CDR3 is TGTGCCAGCACCTCGGGTACTAGCGGGAGATCGGCCGGGGAGCTGTTTTTT.

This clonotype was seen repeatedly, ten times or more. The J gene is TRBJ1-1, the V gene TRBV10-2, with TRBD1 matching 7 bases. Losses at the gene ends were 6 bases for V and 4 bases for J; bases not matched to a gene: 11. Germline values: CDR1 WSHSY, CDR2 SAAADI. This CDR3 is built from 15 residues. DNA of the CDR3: TGCGCCAGCAGATGGAGGGGGCTTTCAATCACTGAAGCTTTCTTT. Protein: CASRWRGLSITEAFF.

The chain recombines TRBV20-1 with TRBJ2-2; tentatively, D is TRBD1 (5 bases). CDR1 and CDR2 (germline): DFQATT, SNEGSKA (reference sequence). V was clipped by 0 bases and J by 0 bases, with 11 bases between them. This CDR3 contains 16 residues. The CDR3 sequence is CSARDPTVANTGELFF. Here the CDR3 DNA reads TGCAGTGCTAGAGATCCGACAGTTGCGAACACCGGGGAGCTGTTTTTT.

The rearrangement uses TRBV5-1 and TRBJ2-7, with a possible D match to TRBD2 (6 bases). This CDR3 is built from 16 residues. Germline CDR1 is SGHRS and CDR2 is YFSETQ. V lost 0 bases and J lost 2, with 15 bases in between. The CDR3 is CASSLAQGGLPYEQYF. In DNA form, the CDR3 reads TGCGCCAGCAGCTTGGCTCAGGGAGGACTACCCTACGAGCAGTACTTC.

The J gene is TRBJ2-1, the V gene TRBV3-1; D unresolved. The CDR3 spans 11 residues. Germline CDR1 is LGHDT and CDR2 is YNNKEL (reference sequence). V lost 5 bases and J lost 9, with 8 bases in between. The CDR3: CASSWGGEQFF. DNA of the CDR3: TGTGCCAGCAGCTGGGGTGGTGAGCAGTTCTTC.

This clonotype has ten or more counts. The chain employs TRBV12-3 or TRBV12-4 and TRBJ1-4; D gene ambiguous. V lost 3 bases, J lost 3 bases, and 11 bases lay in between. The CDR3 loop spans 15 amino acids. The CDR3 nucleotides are TGTGCCAGCAGTTTTACCGGTAGCCCTAATGAAAAACTGTTTTTT. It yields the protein CASSFTGSPNEKLFF.

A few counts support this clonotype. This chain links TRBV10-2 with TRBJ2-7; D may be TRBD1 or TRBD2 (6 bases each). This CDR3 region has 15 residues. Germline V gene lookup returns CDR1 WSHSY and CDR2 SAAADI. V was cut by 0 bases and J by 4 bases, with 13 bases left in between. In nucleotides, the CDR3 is TGCGCCAGCAGTGAGTCGGTGGGGGGCTTTTACGAGCAGTACTTC. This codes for CASSESVGGFYEQYF.

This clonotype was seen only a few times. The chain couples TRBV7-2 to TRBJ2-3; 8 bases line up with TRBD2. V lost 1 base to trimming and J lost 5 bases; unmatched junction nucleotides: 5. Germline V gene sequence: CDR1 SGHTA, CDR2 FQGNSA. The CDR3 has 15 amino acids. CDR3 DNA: TGTGCCAGCAGCTTAGGAGCGGGAGTTCGAGATACGCAGTATTTT. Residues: CASSLGAGVRDTQYF.

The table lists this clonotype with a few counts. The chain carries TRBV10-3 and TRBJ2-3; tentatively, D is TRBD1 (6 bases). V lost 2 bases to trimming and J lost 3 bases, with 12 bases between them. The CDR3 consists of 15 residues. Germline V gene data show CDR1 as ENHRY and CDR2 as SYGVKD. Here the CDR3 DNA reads TGTGCCATCAGTGAGGGGGGCAGGCTGACAGATACGCAGTATTTT. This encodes CAISEGGRLTDTQYF.

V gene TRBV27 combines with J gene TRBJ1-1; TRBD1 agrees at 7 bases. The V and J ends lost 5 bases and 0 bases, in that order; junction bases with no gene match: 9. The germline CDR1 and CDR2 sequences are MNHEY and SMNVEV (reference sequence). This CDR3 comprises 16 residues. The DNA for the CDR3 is TGTGCCAGCAGTCCCCTATACAGGGGCTTGAACACTGAAGCTTTCTTT. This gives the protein CASSPLYRGLNTEAFF.